A single sample gave rise to the 29 T cell receptor beta chains below, sequenced in a study of technical replicates of blood from a handful of donors. This table comes from immunoSEQ multiplex PCR, and its TCRdb copy is limited to in-frame clones, with some not included. The sample holds about 61,000 clones; more than 95% are singletons and the top ten take approximately 0.18%. Sequences were obtained from T cells isolated from PBMCs. These receptors were collected from a human donor in good health.

The CDR3 region is CASSTGTGNTGELFF. CDR3 sequence (DNA): TGTGCCAGCTCAACCGGGACAGGGAACACCGGGGAGCTGTTTTTT. The V gene is TRBV28, the J gene TRBJ2-2, with 8 bases matching TRBD1. V was pared by 8 bases and J by 1 base, with 6 bases of the junction left unmatched. CDR3 size: 15 residues. Germline CDR1 MDHEN, CDR2 SYDVKM. Together with reference TRBV28 and TRBJ2-2, the CDR3 gives the full variable domain: DVKVTQSSRYLVKRTGEKVFLECVQDMDHENMFWYRQDPGLGLRLIYFSYDVKMKEKGDIPEGYSVSREKKERFSLILESASTNQTSMYLCASSTGTGNTGELFFGEGSRLTVL.

CDR3 nucleotide sequence: TGCAGTGCCAGCCGAGGTGAAAAACTGTTTTTT. Amino acid sequence: CSASRGEKLFF. This chain uses TRBV20-1 with TRBJ1-4; D uncertain. The V end lost 6 bases, the J end lost 7 bases, and 9 bases lay between the germline ends. The CDR3 totals 11 residues. Germline V gene lookup returns CDR1 DFQATT and CDR2 SNEGSKA (reference sequence).

The CDR3 region is CASSLGEESSYNSPLHF. The CDR3 DNA is TGCGCCAGCAGCTTGGGAGAGGAAAGCTCCTATAATTCACCCCTCCACTTT. The rearrangement uses TRBV5-1 and TRBJ1-6; unclear D gene. The ends were cut back, 0 bases at V and 0 bases at J, with 10 bases in the middle. There are 17 residues in the CDR3. Germline lookup yields CDR1 SGHRS and CDR2 YFSETQ.

The chain uses TRBV6-4 and TRBJ1-2; D remains unclear. There are 14 residues in the CDR3. V dropped 6 bases and J dropped 0 bases, with 11 bases sitting between them. The germline V gene has CDR1 MRHNA and CDR2 SNTAGT. CDR3 sequence reads: CASRSNGANYGYTF. The CDR3 DNA reads TGTGCCAGCAGATCGAACGGAGCTAACTATGGCTACACCTTC.

The CDR3 DNA is TGCGCCAGCAAAAAGATTAGCGGGGAAACGAACAATGAGCAGTTCTTC. It codes for CASKKISGETNNEQFF. This rearrangement joins TRBV5-1 to TRBJ2-1; 8 bases are shared with TRBD2. This CDR3 contains 16 residues. The V gene's germline CDR1 is SGHRS and CDR2 YFSETQ. The trim removed 6 bases at V and 5 bases at J, leaving 13 bases unmatched.

V usage is TRBV27 and J usage is TRBJ1-1, with no clear D. V was cut by 5 bases and J by 1 base, with 8 bases left in between. There are 13 residues in the CDR3. Germline CDR1 MNHEY, CDR2 SMNVEV (reference sequence). CDR3 region: CASSGPQNTEAFF. CDR3 coding DNA: TGTGCCAGCAGTGGCCCTCAGAACACTGAAGCTTTCTTT.

The CDR3 DNA reads as TGTGCCAGCAGCCAAGATCGGGTTAGGCATCAGCCCCAGCATTTT. Protein sequence: CASSQDRVRHQPQHF. V is TRBV4-2 and J is TRBJ1-5; D uncertain. Germline CDR1 and CDR2: LGHNA and YNFKEQ. V gave up 0 bases and J gave up 5 bases, with 11 bases separating them. The CDR3 is 15 amino acids.

This sequence joins TRBV5-4 and TRBJ2-5; D possibly corresponds to TRBD1 (6 bases). The CDR3 extends over 14 amino acids. The V and J ends lost 4 bases and 2 bases respectively, with 12 bases between them. Germline assignment: CDR1 SGHNT and CDR2 YYREEE (reference sequence). The CDR3 reads CASSLLGAQETQYF. The CDR3 DNA reads as TGTGCCAGCAGCCTCTTGGGGGCTCAAGAGACCCAGTACTTC.

The chain has TRBV18 and TRBJ2-1; a weak D match, TRBD2 (5 bases). CDR3 size: 11 residues. Trimming left V 5 bases short and J 9 bases short, with 8 bases between. The germline V gene encodes CDR1 KGHSH and CDR2 LQKENI. CDR3 sequence reads: CASSFGVEQFF. The CDR3 bases are TGTGCCAGCTCATTCGGGGTTGAGCAGTTCTTC. The whole variable domain, filled in from reference TRBV18 and TRBJ2-1, reads NAGVMQNPRHLVRRRGQEARLRCSPMKGHSHVYWYRQLPEEGLKFMVYLQKENIIDESGMPKERFSAEFPKEGPSILRIQQVVRGDSAAYFCASSFGVEQFFGPGTRLTVL.

Here the CDR3 reads CASTSDSINEQFF. The CDR3 region has the DNA TGTGCCAGCACCTCAGACAGTATCAATGAGCAGTTCTTC. The chain has TRBV6-1 and TRBJ2-1; perhaps TRBD1 as D (5 bases). V lost 7 bases, J lost 6 bases, and 13 bases lay in between. The CDR3 spans 13 residues. CDR1 and CDR2 (germline): MNHNS, SASEGT.

This chain connects TRBV5-1 to TRBJ1-4; 9 bases are shared with TRBD1. V lost 3 bases to trimming and J lost 5 bases; unmatched junction nucleotides: 2. The V gene's germline CDR1 is SGHRS and CDR2 YFSETQ. This CDR3 has 14 residues. As DNA, the CDR3 is TGCGCCAGCAGCTCCGGGACAGGGAATGAAAAACTGTTTTTT. Protein sequence: CASSSGTGNEKLFF.

The chain carries TRBV5-1 and TRBJ1-1, with 9 bases aligning to TRBD1. The CDR3 has 13 residues. The germline CDR1 and CDR2 sequences are SGHRS and YFSETQ. V dropped 6 bases and J dropped 6; count of bases not matched to a gene: 6. The DNA of the CDR3 is TGCGCCAGCACCGAAGGGACAGGGCCTGAAGCTTTCTTT. Encoded protein: CASTEGTGPEAFF.

The J gene is TRBJ1-3, the V gene TRBV28; D remains unclear. This CDR3 is 16 amino acids long. Germline loops: CDR1 MDHEN, CDR2 SYDVKM. The ends were cut back, 4 bases at V and 0 bases at J, with 13 bases in the middle. Written as DNA, the CDR3 is TGTGCCAGCAGTTCGGTGGAGACGGCCTCTGGAAACACCATATATTTT. Its translation: CASSSVETASGNTIYF.

V usage is TRBV19 and J usage is TRBJ2-3; possible D gene TRBD2, 6 bases. The CDR3 is 15 residues long. The germline CDR1 and CDR2 sequences are LNHDA and SQIVND (reference sequence). Trimming left V 7 bases short and J 0 bases short, with 14 bases between. The CDR3 loop is CASTPSGGSTDTQYF. The CDR3 DNA reads as TGTGCCAGTACCCCATCCGGGGGTAGCACAGATACGCAGTATTTT.

This clone is a singleton in its sample. Germline and junction disagree at one end, which may indicate a read error. This chain connects TRBV7-7 to TRBJ2-5, with a weak D call TRBD2 (6 bases). There are 15 residues in the CDR3. CDR1 and CDR2 from the germline V gene are SSHAT and FNYEAQ (reference sequence). The CDR3 here is CASSRRDGSEETQYF. The CDR3 nucleotides are TGTGCTAGCAGCAGGCGGGACGGCTCCGAAGAGACCCAGTACTTC.

The V call is TRBV4-2, the J call TRBJ1-5; the match to TRBD1 covers 7 bases. Looked up from germline, CDR1 is LGHNA and CDR2 is YNFKEQ. Trimming at V came to 0 bases and at J to 2 bases, leaving 4 bases not matched to a gene. The CDR3 spans 16 residues. The CDR3 DNA reads TGTGCCAGCAGCCAAGAGACAGGGATGGGCAATCAGCCCCAGCATTTT. Amino acids: CASSQETGMGNQPQHF.

This rearrangement joins TRBV6-5 to TRBJ1-1, with D possibly matching TRBD1 (5 bases). CDR3 length: 14 amino acids. Germline assignment: CDR1 MNHEY and CDR2 SVGAGI. The ends were cut back, 0 bases at V and 1 base at J, with 6 bases in the middle. CDR3 DNA: TGTGCCAGCAGTTACTCGACAGCGAACACTGAAGCTTTCTTT. Translated: CASSYSTANTEAFF.

The genes are TRBV9 and TRBJ1-1; D is ambiguous. The ends were cut back, 0 bases at V and 1 base at J, with 4 bases in the middle. Germline CDR1 reads SGDLS; CDR2 reads YYNGEE. The CDR3 has 13 amino acids. The CDR3 coding sequence is TGTGCCAGCAGCGTAGCAGGGAACACTGAAGCTTTCTTT. The encoded protein is CASSVAGNTEAFF.

This chain uses TRBV7-9 with TRBJ1-3, with no clear D. The length of the CDR3 is 14 residues. Per germline, CDR1 SEHNR and CDR2 FQNEAQ (reference sequence). Between the trimmed V and J ends, which lost 2 bases and 2 bases, there was a span of 7 bases. The CDR3 is CASSLQVAGNTIYF. Here the CDR3 DNA reads TGTGCCAGCAGCTTACAGGTTGCTGGAAACACCATATATTTT.

The CDR3 region is CASSWGTSGAYNEQFF. The CDR3 nucleotides are TGTGCCAGCAGTTGGGGGACTAGCGGGGCTTACAATGAGCAGTTCTTC. V and J are TRBV6-5 and TRBJ2-1, with 13 bases aligning to TRBD2. Germline-derived CDR1 and CDR2 are MNHEY and SVGAGI. This CDR3 contains 16 residues. Trimming took 4 bases from V and 4 from J; bases not matched to a gene: 4.

The chain uses TRBV9 and TRBJ2-1, with D unresolved. The CDR3 contains 12 residues. V lost 0 bases and J lost 9, with 7 bases in between. Germline CDR1 reads SGDLS; CDR2 reads YYNGEE. In DNA, the CDR3 is TGTGCCAGCAGCGTAGATAGTGGTGAGCAGTTCTTC. It specifies CASSVDSGEQFF.

This chain joins TRBV30 and TRBJ1-4, with a tentative D call TRBD1 (5 bases). This CDR3 has 12 amino acids. CDR1 and CDR2 from the germline V gene are GTSNPN and SVGIG (reference sequence). Trimming pared 3 bases from V and 14 bases from J, leaving 16 bases between. The CDR3 coding sequence is TGTGCCTGGAGAGGGGTTGGGCGGGATCTGTTTTTT. Translated, it gives CAWRGVGRDLFF.

The rearrangement uses TRBV6-1 and TRBJ2-7; D unclear. The germline CDR1 and CDR2 sequences are MNHNS and SASEGT. The CDR3 spans 14 residues. Trimming cost V 1 base and J 0 bases, with 7 bases left between them. The DNA for the CDR3 is TGTGCCAGCAGTGAAGAGCGTAGCTCCTACGAGCAGTACTTC. Translating gives CASSEERSSYEQYF.

V is TRBV27 and J is TRBJ2-3; TRBD2 agrees at 10 bases. J lost 3 bases, V lost 2 bases, and 8 bases had no gene match. CDR1 is MNHEY and CDR2 is SMNVEV in the germline V gene (reference sequence). This CDR3 comprises 17 residues. The CDR3 reads CASSLKVSGGWTDTQYF. For the CDR3, the DNA is TGTGCCAGCAGTTTAAAAGTTAGCGGGGGGTGGACAGATACGCAGTATTTT.

The rearrangement uses TRBV7-9 and TRBJ2-7; 7 bases are a match to TRBD1. The CDR3 is 15 residues long. Germline V gene data show CDR1 as SEHNR and CDR2 as FQNEAQ (reference sequence). Trimming cost V 1 base and J 5 bases; bases outside gene matches: 8. CDR3 DNA: TGTGCCAGCAGCTTAGGTCAGGGGGAATCGGACGAGCAGTACTTC. It codes for CASSLGQGESDEQYF. The entire variable domain, with the rest obtained from reference TRBV7-9 and TRBJ2-7, is as follows: DTGVSQNPRHKITKRGQNVTFRCDPISEHNRLYWYRQTLGQGPEFLTYFQNEAQLEKSRLLSDRFSAERPKGSFSTLEIQRTEQGDSAMYLCASSLGQGESDEQYFGPGTRLTVT.

The chain employs TRBV2 and TRBJ1-5; 12 bases fit TRBD1. Germline V gene data show CDR1 as SNHLY and CDR2 as FYNNEI. J gave up 7 bases and V 6 bases, and 7 bases lay outside the gene matches. CDR3 size: 15 residues. The CDR3 protein is CASRGQGAKRQPQHF. The CDR3 DNA reads TGTGCCAGCAGGGGACAGGGGGCAAAAAGGCAGCCCCAGCATTTT.

This chain links TRBV11-1 with TRBJ2-5; maybe TRBD2 (6 bases). The CDR3 runs 15 residues. V was clipped by 5 bases and J by 5 bases, with 18 bases between them. The germline gives CDR1 SGHAT, CDR2 FQDESV (reference sequence). The DNA for the CDR3 is TGTGCCAGCAGCCCCCCTGACGGGAGTGGGGAGACCCAGTACTTC. It encodes CASSPPDGSGETQYF.

The chain recombines TRBV29-1 with TRBJ2-3; TRBD1 matches 8 bases. Germline V gene sequence: CDR1 SQVTM, CDR2 ANQGSEA. The V and J ends lost 5 bases and 4 bases, in that order; junction bases with no gene match: 2. CDR3 length: 12 residues. The CDR3 bases are TGCAGCGTTAGGACAGGGCCAGATACGCAGTATTTT. Translation gives CSVRTGPDTQYF.

The rearrangement joins TRBV29-1 to TRBJ1-5; maybe TRBD1 (5 bases). Germline V gene sequence: CDR1 SQVTM, CDR2 ANQGSEA. Trimming took 4 bases from V and 0 from J, leaving 31 bases between them. CDR3 length equals 21 residues. The CDR3: CSVGRRGYYKLTAPSNQPQHF. The CDR3 coding sequence is TGCAGCGTTGGTAGAAGGGGCTATTATAAATTGACAGCACCTAGCAATCAGCCCCAGCATTTT.